This T cell receptor (beta chain) was sequenced during a study of PD-1 blockade in classical Hodgkin lymphoma. Study-level results: Relapsed/refractory patients reportedly had lower baseline diversity than newly diagnosed patients. Underlying causes for the observed repertoire differences were not defined, possibly disease activity or prior therapy. The study found complete responders had baseline diversity similar to newly diagnosed patients.

With respect to this clone: The antigen remains unidentified.

Assay used: immunoSEQ multiplex PCR; TCRdb lists only in-frame clones, some missing. The sample has under 60,000 clones, 73% seen once. All patients experienced relapse after autologous stem cell transplantation, and brentuximab vedotin exposure was variable. The CDR3 is made up of 16 amino acids. Germline assignment: CDR1 SEHNR and CDR2 FQNEAQ (reference sequence). Trimming took 5 bases from V and 8 from J, leaving 21 bases between them. Material: peripheral blood mononuclear cells (PBMCs), obtained before the second cycle of nivolumab. The V call is TRBV7-9, the J call TRBJ1-4, with D tentatively TRBD1 (5 bases). This sequence was found in a human donor with classical Hodgkin lymphoma. CDR3 in DNA: TGTGCCAGCAGCCCCCGATTGAGGGGCTTAGGCGAAAAACTGTTTTTT. This encodes CASSPRLRGLGEKLFF. The variable domain in full, with the rest retrieved from reference TRBV7-9 and TRBJ1-4, is DTGVSQNPRHKITKRGQNVTFRCDPISEHNRLYWYRQTLGQGPEFLTYFQNEAQLEKSRLLSDRFSAERPKGSFSTLEIQRTEQGDSAMYLCASSPRLRGLGEKLFFGSGTQLSVL.